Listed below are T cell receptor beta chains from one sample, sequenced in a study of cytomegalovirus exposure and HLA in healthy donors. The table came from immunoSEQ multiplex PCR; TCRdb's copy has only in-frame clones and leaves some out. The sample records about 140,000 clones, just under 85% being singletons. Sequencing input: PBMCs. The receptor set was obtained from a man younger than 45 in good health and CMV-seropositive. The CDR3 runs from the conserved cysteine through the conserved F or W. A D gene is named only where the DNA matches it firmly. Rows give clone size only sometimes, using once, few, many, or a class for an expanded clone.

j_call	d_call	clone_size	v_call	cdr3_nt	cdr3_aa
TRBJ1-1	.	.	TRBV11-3	TGTGCCAGCAGCTCCCCGGAGTCCCGGGGGACTGAAGCTTTCTTT	CASSSPESRGTEAFF
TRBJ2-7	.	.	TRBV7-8	TGTGCCAGCACCTGCAACGAGGGTCATGGCTACGAGCAGTACTTC	CASTCNEGHGYEQYF
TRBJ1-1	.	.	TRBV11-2	TGTGCCAGCAGTGACCGGGGGGGAATCAACACTGAAGCTTTCTTT	CASSDRGGINTEAFF
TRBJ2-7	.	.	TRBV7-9	TGTGCCAGCAGCCGTGGGGGGAGTTATGGCGAGCAGTACTTC	CASSRGGSYGEQYF
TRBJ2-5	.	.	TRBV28	TGTGCCAGCAGTTTTTTACAGGGTGGTTCAGAGACCCAGTACTTC	CASSFLQGGSETQYF
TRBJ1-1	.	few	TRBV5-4	TGTGCCAGCAGCTTTCTGCAGGGTAACACTGAAGCTTTCTTT	CASSFLQGNTEAFF
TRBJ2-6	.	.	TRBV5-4	TGTGCCAGCAGGGGGGGGGCAGCAGGTGGGGCCAACGTCCTGACTTTC	CASRGGAAGGANVLTF
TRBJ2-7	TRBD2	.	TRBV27	TGTGCCAGCAGTTTATCAGCCGCGGGAGGTTACGAGCAGTACTTC	CASSLSAAGGYEQYF
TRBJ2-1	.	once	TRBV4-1	TGCGCCAGCAGCCAACTCCCCCCCGGGGCGGGAAACAATGAGCAGTTCTTC	CASSQLPPGAGNNEQFF
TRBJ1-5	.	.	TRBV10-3	TGTGCCATCAGTGACCGGGGAGCTCAGCCCCAGCATTTT	CAISDRGAQPQHF
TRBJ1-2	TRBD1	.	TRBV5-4	TGTGCCAGCAGCTTGGCTATACAGGGGGCGCAGGATGGCTACACCTTC	CASSLAIQGAQDGYTF
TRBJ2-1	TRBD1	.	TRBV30	TGTGCCTGGAGTTCGGACAGGGCATATGAGCAGTTCTTC	CAWSSDRAYEQFF
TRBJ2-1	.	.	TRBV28	TGTGCCAGCAGTGCAACTGGGCAATACAATGAGCAGTTCTTC	CASSATGQYNEQFF
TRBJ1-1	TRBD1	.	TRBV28	TGTGCCAGCAGTCCCCAGGGGGCAATAGCTGAAGCTTTCTTT	CASSPQGAIAEAFF
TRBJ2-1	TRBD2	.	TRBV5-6	TGTGCCAGCAGACCTAGCGGGGGGGTACTGGGTGAGCAGTTCTTC	CASRPSGGVLGEQFF
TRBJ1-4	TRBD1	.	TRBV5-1	TGCGCCAGCAGCTTTACCGGGACAGCTAATGAAAAACTGTTTTTT	CASSFTGTANEKLFF
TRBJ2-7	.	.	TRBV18	TGTGCCAGCTCACCCCTAGGAGACGAGCAGTACTTC	CASSPLGDEQYF
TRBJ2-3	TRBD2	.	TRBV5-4	TGTGCCAGCAGCCTGGGACTAGCGCTCTCTGGGACGCAGTATTTT	CASSLGLALSGTQYF
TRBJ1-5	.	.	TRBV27	TGTGCCAGCAGTTTTCGTAGAGATAGCAATCAGCCCCAGCATTTT	CASSFRRDSNQPQHF
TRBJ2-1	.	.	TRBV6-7	TGTGCCAGCAGTTACGTGGACAGCTACAATGAGCAGTTCTTC	CASSYVDSYNEQFF
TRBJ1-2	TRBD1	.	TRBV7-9	TGTGCCAGCAGCGGGGGACAGGGAGCAGTTGGCTACACCTTC	CASSGGQGAVGYTF
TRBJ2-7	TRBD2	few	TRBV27	TGTGCCAGCAAACTAGCGGGAGGCCGTACGATTGTGTACTTC	CASKLAGGRTIVYF
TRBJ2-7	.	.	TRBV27	TGTGCCAGCCGATGGGCAGGGGCCCCCTACGAGCAGTACTTC	CASRWAGAPYEQYF
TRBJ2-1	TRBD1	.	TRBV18	TGTGCCACCACAGGGGGCAATGAGCAGTTCTTC	CATTGGNEQFF
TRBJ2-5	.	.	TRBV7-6	TGTGCCAGCAGCTTATCGCACCTAATCGGAGAGACCCAGTACTTC	CASSLSHLIGETQYF
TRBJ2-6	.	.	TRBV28	TGTGCCAGCAATACAGGACCCTCTGGGGCCAACGTCCTGACTTTC	CASNTGPSGANVLTF
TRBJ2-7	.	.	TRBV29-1	TGCAGCGTTGTTATTCCGGACAGACTATACGAGCAGTACTTC	CSVVIPDRLYEQYF
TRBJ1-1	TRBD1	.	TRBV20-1	TGCAGTGCCTCCGGACAGGCTGAAGCTTTCTTT	CSASGQAEAFF
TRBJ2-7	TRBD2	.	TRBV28	TGTGCCAGCAGTCCCCAAGTGGCGGGAGGGTCCCGCGAGCAGTACTTC	CASSPQVAGGSREQYF
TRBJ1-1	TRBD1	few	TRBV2	TGTGCCAGCAGTACGACAGGGACTAACACTGAAGCTTTCTTT	CASSTTGTNTEAFF
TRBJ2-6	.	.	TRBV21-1	TGTGCCAGCAGCACGGACAGTTACTCTGGGGCCAACGTCCTGACTTTC	CASSTDSYSGANVLTF
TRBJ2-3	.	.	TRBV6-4	TGTGCCAGCAGTGAGGGGGGGGCCACAGATACGCAGTATTTT	CASSEGGATDTQYF